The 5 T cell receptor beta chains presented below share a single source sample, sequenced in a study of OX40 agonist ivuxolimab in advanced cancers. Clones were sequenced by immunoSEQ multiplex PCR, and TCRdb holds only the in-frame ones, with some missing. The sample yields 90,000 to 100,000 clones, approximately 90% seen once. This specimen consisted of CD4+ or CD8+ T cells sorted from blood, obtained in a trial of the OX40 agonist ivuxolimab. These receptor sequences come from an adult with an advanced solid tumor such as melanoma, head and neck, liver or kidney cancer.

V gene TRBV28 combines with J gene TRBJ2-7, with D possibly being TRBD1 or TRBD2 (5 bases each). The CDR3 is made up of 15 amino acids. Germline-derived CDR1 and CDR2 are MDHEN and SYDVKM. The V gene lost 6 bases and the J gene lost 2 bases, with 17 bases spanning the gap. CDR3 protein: CASSPPGREPYEQYF. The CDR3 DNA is TGTGCCAGCAGCCCCCCGGGACGTGAGCCCTACGAGCAGTACTTC.

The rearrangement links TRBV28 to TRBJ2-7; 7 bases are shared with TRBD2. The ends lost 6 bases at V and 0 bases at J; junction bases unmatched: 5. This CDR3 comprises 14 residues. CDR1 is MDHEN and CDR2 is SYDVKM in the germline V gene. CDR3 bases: TGTGCCAGCAGCGGGAGGCCCAGCTCCTACGAGCAGTACTTC. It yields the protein CASSGRPSSYEQYF.

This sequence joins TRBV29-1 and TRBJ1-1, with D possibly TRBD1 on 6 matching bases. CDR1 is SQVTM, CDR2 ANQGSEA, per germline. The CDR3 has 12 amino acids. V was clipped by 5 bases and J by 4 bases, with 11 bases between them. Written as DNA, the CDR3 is TGCAGCGTTCATCGAGGGGGCACTGAAGCTTTCTTT. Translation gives CSVHRGGTEAFF.

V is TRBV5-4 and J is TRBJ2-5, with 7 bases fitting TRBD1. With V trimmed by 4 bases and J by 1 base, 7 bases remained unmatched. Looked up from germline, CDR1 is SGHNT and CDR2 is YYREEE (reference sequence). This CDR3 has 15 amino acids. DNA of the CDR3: TGTGCCAGCAGCACCCGACAGGGCTCCCAAGAGACCCAGTACTTC. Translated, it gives CASSTRQGSQETQYF.

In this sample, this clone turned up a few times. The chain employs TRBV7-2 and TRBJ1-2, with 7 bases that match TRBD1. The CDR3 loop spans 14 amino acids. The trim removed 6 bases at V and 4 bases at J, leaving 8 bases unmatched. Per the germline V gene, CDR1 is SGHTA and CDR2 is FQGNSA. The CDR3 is CASSQTGQLYGYTF. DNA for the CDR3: TGTGCCAGCAGTCAGACGGGACAGCTCTATGGCTACACCTTC. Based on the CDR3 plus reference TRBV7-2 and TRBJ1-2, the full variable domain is GAGVSQSPSNKVTEKGKDVELRCDPISGHTALYWYRQSLGQGLEFLIYFQGNSAPDKSGLPSDRFSAERTGGSVSTLTIQRTQQEDSAVYLCASSQTGQLYGYTFGSGTRLTVV.